This entry describes one TCR beta chain. Its matching antigen is unknown. Time point indicated: newly diagnosed GD, antithyroid drugs for less than 3 months. PBMC-derived RNA was used for the TCR library. Library construction for TCR beta used iRepertoire HTBI primers and Arm-PCR of CDR3 regions. Using its own MiXCR run on the multiplex PCR reads, TCRdb lists one record per CDR3 protein. This sample has about 400,000 distinct CDR3 sequences, with 15% to 17% found just once. This sample was included in a study of regulatory T cells in long-lasting Graves disease. As for the study in general: Graves' patients who were just diagnosed had used antithyroid drugs for under 3 months.

The CDR3 spans 14 residues. V lost 1 base and J 2 bases, leaving 8 bases between the germline ends. CDR1 and CDR2 (germline): MGHRA, YSYEKL. Study findings and constraints: The persistent group shared roughly 2,700 public clonotypes, more than the approximately 1,000 shared by new patients. Persistent disease exhibited a predilection for TRBV28, TRBJ1-2 and TRBJ2-5. Thyroid tissue was not studied; only peripheral blood was.

The sequence was obtained from a female donor with Graves disease. The material was peripheral blood mononuclear cells (PBMCs), obtained at new diagnosis, from a patient treated with antithyroid drugs. The V gene is TRBV4-1, the J gene TRBJ1-2, with D unclear. The CDR3 protein is CASSQVRGNYGYTF. The CDR3 DNA is TGCGCCAGCAGCCAAGTCCGGGGAAACTATGGCTACACCTTC.